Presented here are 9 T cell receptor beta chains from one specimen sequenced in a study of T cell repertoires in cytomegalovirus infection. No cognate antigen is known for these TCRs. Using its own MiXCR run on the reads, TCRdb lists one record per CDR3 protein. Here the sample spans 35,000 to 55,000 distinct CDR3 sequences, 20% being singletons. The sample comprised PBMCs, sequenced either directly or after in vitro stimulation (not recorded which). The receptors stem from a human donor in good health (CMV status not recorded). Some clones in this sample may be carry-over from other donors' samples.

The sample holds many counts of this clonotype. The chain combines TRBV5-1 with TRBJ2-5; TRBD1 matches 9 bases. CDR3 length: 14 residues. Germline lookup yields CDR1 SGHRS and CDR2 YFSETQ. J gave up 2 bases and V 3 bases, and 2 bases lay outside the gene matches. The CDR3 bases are TGCGCCAGCAGCTATGGACAGGGGCAAGAGACCCAGTACTTC. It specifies CASSYGQGQETQYF. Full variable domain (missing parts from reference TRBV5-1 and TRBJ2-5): KAGVTQTPRYLIKTRGQQVTLSCSPISGHRSVSWYQQTPGQGLQFLFEYFSETQRNKGNFPGRFSGRQFSNSRSEMNVSTLELGDSALYLCASSYGQGQETQYFGPGTRLLVL.

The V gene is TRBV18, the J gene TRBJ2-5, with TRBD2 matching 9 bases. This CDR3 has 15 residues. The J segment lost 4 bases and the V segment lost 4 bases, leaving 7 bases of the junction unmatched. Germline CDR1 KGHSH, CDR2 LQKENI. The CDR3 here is CASSLLAGLVETQYF. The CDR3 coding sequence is TGTGCCAGCTCACTGCTAGCGGGACTAGTAGAGACCCAGTACTTC.

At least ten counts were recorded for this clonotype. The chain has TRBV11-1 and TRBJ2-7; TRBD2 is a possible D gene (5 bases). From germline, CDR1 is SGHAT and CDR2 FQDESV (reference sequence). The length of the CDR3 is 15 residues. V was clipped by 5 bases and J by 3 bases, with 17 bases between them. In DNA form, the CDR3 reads TGTGCCAGCAGCCCAATACACGGACGGGGCTACGAGCAGTACTTC. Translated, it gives CASSPIHGRGYEQYF.

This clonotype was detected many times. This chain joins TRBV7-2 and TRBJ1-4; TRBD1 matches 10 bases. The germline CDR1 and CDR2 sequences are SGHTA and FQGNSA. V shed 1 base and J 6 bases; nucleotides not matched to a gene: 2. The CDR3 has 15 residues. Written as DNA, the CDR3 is TGTGCCAGCAGCTTAGTGGGGACAGGGGATGAAAAACTGTTTTTT. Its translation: CASSLVGTGDEKLFF.

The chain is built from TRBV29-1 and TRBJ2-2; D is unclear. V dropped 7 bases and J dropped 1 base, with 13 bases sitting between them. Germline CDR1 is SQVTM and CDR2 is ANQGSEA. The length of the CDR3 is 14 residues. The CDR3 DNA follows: TGCAGCGGGATGGCAGGCTGGAACACCGGGGAGCTGTTTTTT. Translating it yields CSGMAGWNTGELFF.

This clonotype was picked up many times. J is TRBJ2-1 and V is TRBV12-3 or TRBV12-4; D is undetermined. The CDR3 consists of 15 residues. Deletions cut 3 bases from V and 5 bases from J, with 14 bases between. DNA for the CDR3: TGTGCCAGCAGTTTCTACGCCAGAGTCGACAATGAGCAGTTCTTC. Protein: CASSFYARVDNEQFF.

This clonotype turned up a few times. The CDR3 reads CASSFDLPNEKLFF. The CDR3 DNA sequence: TGTGCCAGCAGCTTTGATCTTCCTAATGAAAAACTGTTTTTT. The J gene is TRBJ1-4, the V gene TRBV6-6; no clear D gene. The CDR3 is 14 amino acids. V lost 6 bases and J 3 bases, leaving 11 bases between the germline ends. Per the germline V gene, CDR1 is MNHNY and CDR2 is SVGAGI (reference sequence).

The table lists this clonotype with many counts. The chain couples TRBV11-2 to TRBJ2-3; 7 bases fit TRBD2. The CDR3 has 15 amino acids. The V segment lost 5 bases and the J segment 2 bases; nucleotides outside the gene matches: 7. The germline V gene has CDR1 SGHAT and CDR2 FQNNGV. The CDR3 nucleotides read TGTGCCAGCAGCCGAAGCGGGGTTCACACAGATACGCAGTATTTT. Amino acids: CASSRSGVHTDTQYF.

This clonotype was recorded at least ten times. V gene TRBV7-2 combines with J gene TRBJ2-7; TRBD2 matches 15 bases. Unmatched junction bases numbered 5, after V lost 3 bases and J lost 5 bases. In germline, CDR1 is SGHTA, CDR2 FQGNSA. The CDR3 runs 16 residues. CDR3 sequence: CASSFRTSGGVHEQYF. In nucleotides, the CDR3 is TGTGCCAGCAGCTTTAGGACTAGCGGGGGGGTTCACGAGCAGTACTTC.